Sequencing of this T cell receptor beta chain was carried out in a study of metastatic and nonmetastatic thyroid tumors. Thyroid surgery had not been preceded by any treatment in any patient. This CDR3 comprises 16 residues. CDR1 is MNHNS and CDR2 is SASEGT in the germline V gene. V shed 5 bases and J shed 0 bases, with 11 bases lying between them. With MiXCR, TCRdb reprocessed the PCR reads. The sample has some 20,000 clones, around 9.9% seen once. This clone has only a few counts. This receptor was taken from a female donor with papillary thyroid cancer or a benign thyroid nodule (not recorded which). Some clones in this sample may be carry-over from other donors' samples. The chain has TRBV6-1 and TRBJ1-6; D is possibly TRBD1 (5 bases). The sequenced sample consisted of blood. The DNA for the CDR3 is TGTGCCAGCAGTACACAGGAGAGCTCCTATAATTCACCCCTCCACTTT. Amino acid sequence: CASSTQESSYNSPLHF.